This T cell receptor (beta chain) was sequenced during a study of control samples from healthy donors and cancer patients. Assay used: immunoSEQ multiplex PCR; TCRdb lists only in-frame clones, some missing. The sample shows about 83,000 clones, roughly 89% of them seen only once. Trimming shortened V by 3 bases and J by 8 bases, and 20 bases separated the two germline ends. CDR1 and CDR2 (germline): KGHSH, LQKENI. This CDR3 comprises 16 residues. Input material: blood. This chain connects TRBV18 to TRBJ2-1; tentatively, D is TRBD2 (7 bases). The clonotype comes from a man aged 50 to 60 in good health. The CDR3 nucleotides are TGTGCCAGCTCACCGCTAGGGGGGGGGCCCTTGGATGAGCAGTTCTTC. This codes for CASSPLGGGPLDEQFF.